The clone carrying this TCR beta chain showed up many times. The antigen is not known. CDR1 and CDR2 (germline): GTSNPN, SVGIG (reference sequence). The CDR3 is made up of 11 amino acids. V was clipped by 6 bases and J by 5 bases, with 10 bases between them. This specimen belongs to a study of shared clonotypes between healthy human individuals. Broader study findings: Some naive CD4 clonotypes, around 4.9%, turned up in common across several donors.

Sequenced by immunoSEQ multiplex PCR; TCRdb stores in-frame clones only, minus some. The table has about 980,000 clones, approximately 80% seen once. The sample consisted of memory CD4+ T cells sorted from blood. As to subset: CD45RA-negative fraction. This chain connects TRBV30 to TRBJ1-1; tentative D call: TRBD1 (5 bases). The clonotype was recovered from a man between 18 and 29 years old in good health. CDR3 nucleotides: TGTGCCTGTCAGGGTAGGACTGAAGCTTTCTTT. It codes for CACQGRTEAFF.